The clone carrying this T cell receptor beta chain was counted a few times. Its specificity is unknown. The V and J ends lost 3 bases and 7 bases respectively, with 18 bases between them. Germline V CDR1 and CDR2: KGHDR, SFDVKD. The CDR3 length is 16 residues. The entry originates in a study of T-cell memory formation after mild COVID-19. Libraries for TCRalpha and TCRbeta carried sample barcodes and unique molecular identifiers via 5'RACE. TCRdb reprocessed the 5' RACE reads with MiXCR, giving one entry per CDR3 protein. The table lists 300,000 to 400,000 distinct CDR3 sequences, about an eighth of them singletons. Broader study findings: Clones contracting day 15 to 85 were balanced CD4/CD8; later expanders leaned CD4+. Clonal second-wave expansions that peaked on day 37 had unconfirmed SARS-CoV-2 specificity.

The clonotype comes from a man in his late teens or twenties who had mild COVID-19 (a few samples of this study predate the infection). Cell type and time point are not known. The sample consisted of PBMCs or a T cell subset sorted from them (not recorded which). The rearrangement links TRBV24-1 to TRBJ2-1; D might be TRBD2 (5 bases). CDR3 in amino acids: CATSDLDIGPGNEQFF. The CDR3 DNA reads TGTGCCACCAGTGATCTCGACATCGGGCCGGGGAATGAGCAGTTCTTC.